This T cell receptor (beta chain) was profiled in a study of blood T cell repertoires in COVID-19 (dated by TCRdb to the early 2020s). Background for the entire study: Collaborator samples came from the United States, Italy and Spain and covered acute and convalescent phases of COVID-19. The prospective study material was composed of cDNA or gDNA derived from T cells, B-cell-depleted T cells, or PBMCs. Subjects who had been exposed to COVID-19, were actively infected with it, or had recovered from it provided the deeply sampled blood TCRbeta repertoires that made up the dataset. The repertoires were made available in a free public database intended to serve as a resource for research on the immune response to SARS-CoV-2. The samples were drawn from two sources: the first 160 participants of the ongoing ImmuneRACE study, and 1,000 to 1,500 subjects contributed by 6 global collaborators. Nearly every sample came with metadata listing a de-identified subject ID, COVID-19 status, age in years and sex. Where available, HLA class I and class II types were taken from metadata supplied by the sample provider and were not determined by assay-based typing. Broad study findings and their caveats: Clinical and demographic metadata were provided uncurated, with the amount varying by source and participant.

One collaborating source in Seattle enrolled patients during active infection and followed them longitudinally through the course of disease. Collaborating institutions collected whole blood in K2EDTA tubes following their own protocols. For TCRbeta analysis, collaborator samples were shipped as frozen whole blood, as isolated PBMCs, or as DNA extracted from either sample type. Reading the germline V gene (reference sequence) gives CDR1 GTSNPN and CDR2 SVGIG. The V end gives up 4 bases and the J end 3 bases, leaving 6 bases in the junction not matched to a gene. Spanning cysteine to phenylalanine, the CDR3 consists of 14 amino acids. The read is trimmed to its CDR3 DNA, 42 bases read in frame from base 1. On this clone: Its antigen is unknown. No quality values exist for individual bases; no much larger clone is one base distant.

The immunoSEQ Assay, a bias-controlled multiplex PCR, was used to amplify TCRbeta CDR3 regions from genomic DNA. The paper's data handling went like this. The number of nucleated cells in each sample was estimated by amplification of reference gene primers within the assay. To quantify the absolute abundance of each unique TCRbeta CDR3 rearrangement, sequence reads were collapsed and filtered. Productive Simpson clonality was computed per sample as the square root of Simpson's diversity index over productive rearrangements. The immuneACCESS repertoire file appears here via TCRdb, limited to in-frame rearrangements. These files lack a portion of the clones; in checked studies, under half of the deficit traces to unresolved V genes, and the cause of the others is not known. Clonal size and the V and J genes are those of that table, whereas D and trimming came from the DNA. Counted in this sample were some 450,000 clones; around nine tenths of them appeared once. Roughly 0.76% of the sample is in the top ten clones.

This TCR was recovered from a man younger than 35 with COVID-19, enrolled during active disease. The sequencing sample was made of peripheral blood. The sequence joins TRBV30 to TRBJ1-2; TRBD1 matches 9 bases in the middle. At the DNA level, the sequence is TGTGCCTGGACCGAACAGGGGGCCTACTATGGCTACACCTTC. It encodes CAWTEQGAYYGYTF.